These T cell receptor beta chains were read from a single sample in a study of T cell responses to AZD1222 COVID-19 vaccine. Only in-frame clones appear in the TCRdb table, and some are missing; sequencing was by immunoSEQ multiplex PCR. The table has around 170,000 clones, about 86% seen once. The material sequenced was peripheral blood, taken 28 days after the second AZD1222 dose. The receptor source for this set is an adult who received the AZD1222 COVID-19 vaccine. CDR3s include the opening cysteine and the closing phenylalanine or tryptophan. The order of the fields is J gene, clone size, D gene, V gene, CDR3 protein, CDR3 DNA. A D gene is named only where the DNA matches it firmly. A clone size is listed for some rows: how often the clone was seen (once, few, many), or a class if it is expanded.

J: TRBJ2-2
size: NA
D: TRBD2
V: TRBV5-1
CDR3: CASSLLSGIDTGELFF
DNA: TGCGCCAGCAGCTTGCTTAGCGGGATTGACACCGGGGAGCTGTTTTTT

J: TRBJ2-2
size: NA
D: NA
V: TRBV4-3
CDR3: CASSQDSGDTGELFF
DNA: TGCGCCAGCAGCCAAGATTCAGGGGACACCGGGGAGCTGTTTTTT

J: TRBJ1-2
size: NA
D: TRBD1
V: TRBV5-4
CDR3: CASSQTGNYGYTF
DNA: TGTGCCAGCAGTCAGACAGGGAACTATGGCTACACCTTC

J: TRBJ2-7
size: NA
D: TRBD2
V: TRBV7-2
CDR3: CASSLALAGVYEQYF
DNA: TGTGCCAGCAGCTTAGCACTAGCGGGGGTCTACGAGCAGTACTTC

J: TRBJ2-7
size: NA
D: TRBD2
V: TRBV2
CDR3: CASNLTGGGYEQYF
DNA: TGTGCCAGCAACCTAACGGGGGGAGGCTACGAGCAGTACTTC

J: TRBJ1-2
size: NA
D: NA
V: TRBV6-5
CDR3: CASRPKGKNDYTF
DNA: TGTGCCAGCAGACCGAAGGGGAAGAACGACTACACCTTC

J: TRBJ1-1
size: NA
D: NA
V: TRBV19
CDR3: CARIWAAGTEAFF
DNA: TGTGCCAGAATCTGGGCTGCGGGCACTGAAGCTTTCTTT

J: TRBJ2-1
size: NA
D: NA
V: TRBV9
CDR3: CASSVEFVRGDEQFF
DNA: TGTGCCAGCAGCGTCGAATTTGTCAGGGGGGATGAGCAGTTCTTC

J: TRBJ2-3
size: NA
D: NA
V: TRBV6-5
CDR3: CASSYRGAADTQYF
DNA: TGTGCCAGCAGTTATCGGGGGGCTGCAGATACGCAGTATTTT

J: TRBJ1-5
size: NA
D: NA
V: TRBV19
CDR3: CASSIAHPPMGAMGNQPQHF
DNA: TGTGCCAGTAGTATAGCCCACCCCCCTATGGGGGCGATGGGCAATCAGCCCCAGCATTTT

J: TRBJ1-1
size: NA
D: NA
V: TRBV5-4
CDR3: CASSREGANTEAFF
DNA: TGTGCCAGCAGCCGTGAAGGGGCGAACACTGAAGCTTTCTTT

J: TRBJ2-3
size: NA
D: NA
V: TRBV6-2/TRBV6-3
CDR3: CASSPGDTQYF
DNA: TGTGCCAGCAGCCCGGGAGATACGCAGTATTTT

J: TRBJ2-7
size: NA
D: NA
V: TRBV5-8
CDR3: CASSGGGQIFYEQYF
DNA: TGTGCCAGCAGCGGGGGGGGACAGATTTTCTACGAGCAGTACTTC

J: TRBJ1-4
size: NA
D: NA
V: TRBV6-1
CDR3: CASSEGPGVGEKLFF
DNA: TGTGCCAGCAGTGAAGGGCCAGGGGTGGGTGAAAAACTGTTTTTT

J: TRBJ1-1
size: NA
D: NA
V: TRBV4-2
CDR3: CASSQKTGNTEAFF
DNA: TGTGCCAGCAGCCAAAAAACAGGGAACACTGAAGCTTTCTTT

J: TRBJ1-1
size: NA
D: NA
V: TRBV10-3
CDR3: CAIKDDISNTEAFF
DNA: TGTGCCATCAAAGATGACATTTCGAACACTGAAGCTTTCTTT

J: TRBJ1-2
size: NA
D: NA
V: TRBV19
CDR3: CASTMGGENGYTF
DNA: TGTGCCAGTACCATGGGAGGTGAGAATGGCTACACCTTC

J: TRBJ1-4
size: once
D: NA
V: TRBV9
CDR3: CASSVSTGNEKLFF
DNA: TGTGCCAGCAGCGTAAGTACAGGGAATGAAAAACTGTTTTTT

J: TRBJ1-1
size: few
D: NA
V: TRBV4-3
CDR3: CASSQRTANTEAFF
DNA: TGCGCCAGCAGCCAAAGGACAGCGAACACTGAAGCTTTCTTT

J: TRBJ1-3
size: NA
D: NA
V: TRBV10-2
CDR3: CASSASHGGSGNTIYF
DNA: TGCGCCAGCAGTGCCTCCCACGGGGGATCTGGAAACACCATATATTTT

J: TRBJ1-1
size: NA
D: NA
V: TRBV3-1/TRBV3-2
CDR3: CASSQDMGGWTEAFF
DNA: TGTGCCAGCAGCCAAGATATGGGGGGTTGGACTGAAGCTTTCTTT

J: TRBJ1-6
size: NA
D: NA
V: TRBV19
CDR3: CASKGFHNSPLHF
DNA: TGTGCCAGTAAAGGCTTCCATAATTCACCCCTCCACTTT

J: TRBJ2-2
size: few
D: TRBD1
V: TRBV7-9
CDR3: CASSINRGITGELFF
DNA: TGTGCCAGCAGCATAAACAGGGGGATCACCGGGGAGCTGTTTTTT

J: TRBJ2-5
size: few
D: NA
V: TRBV5-1
CDR3: CASSLKETQYF
DNA: TGCGCCAGCAGCTTGAAGGAGACCCAGTACTTC

J: TRBJ1-5
size: NA
D: NA
V: TRBV18
CDR3: CASSPGGLEPQHF
DNA: TGTGCCAGCTCACCAGGGGGATTGGAGCCCCAGCATTTT

J: TRBJ2-5
size: once
D: NA
V: TRBV27
CDR3: CASSLRNGETQYF
DNA: TGTGCCAGCAGTTTGCGGAACGGGGAGACCCAGTACTTC

J: TRBJ2-3
size: NA
D: TRBD1
V: TRBV5-1
CDR3: CASSSSPGTGTGPGDTQYF
DNA: TGCGCCAGCAGCTCTTCCCCCGGGACAGGGACTGGACCTGGAGATACGCAGTATTTT

J: TRBJ2-7
size: NA
D: TRBD2
V: TRBV4-2
CDR3: CASSQDPTGTSSYEQYF
DNA: TGTGCCAGCAGCCAAGATCCGACGGGGACTAGCTCCTACGAGCAGTACTTC

J: TRBJ1-5
size: NA
D: NA
V: TRBV6-6
CDR3: CASSYSGRGRPQHF
DNA: TGTGCCAGCAGTTACTCGGGTAGAGGAAGGCCCCAGCATTTT

J: TRBJ2-3
size: NA
D: NA
V: TRBV6-5
CDR3: CASSYGGGGGTDTQYF
DNA: TGTGCCAGCAGTTACGGAGGCGGGGGCGGCACAGATACGCAGTATTTT

J: TRBJ2-3
size: once
D: TRBD1
V: TRBV5-4
CDR3: CASSSDRVEDTQYF
DNA: TGTGCCAGCAGCTCTGACAGGGTCGAAGATACGCAGTATTTT

J: TRBJ2-1
size: NA
D: TRBD2
V: TRBV24-1
CDR3: CATSEGTTFGDEQFF
DNA: TGTGCCACCAGTGAGGGGACTACCTTTGGCGATGAGCAGTTCTTC

J: TRBJ1-3
size: NA
D: NA
V: TRBV29-1
CDR3: CSVTLVVGSGNTIYF
DNA: TGCAGCGTTACCCTGGTAGTCGGCTCTGGAAACACCATATATTTT

J: TRBJ1-6
size: NA
D: TRBD1
V: TRBV28
CDR3: CASSSRQGDNSPLHF
DNA: TGTGCCAGCAGTTCCCGACAGGGGGATAATTCACCCCTCCACTTT

J: TRBJ1-2
size: NA
D: TRBD1
V: TRBV5-6
CDR3: CASSFRLEGTVYGYTF
DNA: TGTGCCAGCAGCTTCCGGTTAGAGGGGACAGTCTATGGCTACACCTTC

J: TRBJ2-2
size: NA
D: NA
V: TRBV11-2
CDR3: CASSLAEGRNSGELFF
DNA: TGTGCCAGCAGCTTAGCTGAGGGTAGAAACTCCGGGGAGCTGTTTTTT

J: TRBJ1-1
size: many
D: TRBD1
V: TRBV15
CDR3: CATSRGGQGNTEAFF
DNA: TGTGCCACCAGCAGAGGGGGACAGGGGAACACTGAAGCTTTCTTT

J: TRBJ2-5
size: NA
D: TRBD1
V: TRBV5-5
CDR3: CASSLVFSGGGETQYF
DNA: TGTGCCAGCAGCTTGGTGTTCTCAGGGGGCGGAGAGACCCAGTACTTC

J: TRBJ1-1
size: few
D: NA
V: TRBV27
CDR3: CASSLGHMNTEAFF
DNA: TGTGCCAGCAGTTTGGGACATATGAACACTGAAGCTTTCTTT

J: TRBJ2-5
size: NA
D: NA
V: TRBV7-2
CDR3: CASSWAHRETQYF
DNA: TGTGCCAGCAGCTGGGCCCACAGGGAGACCCAGTACTTC

J: TRBJ2-6
size: NA
D: NA
V: TRBV5-4
CDR3: CASSVELLSGANVLTF
DNA: TGTGCCAGCAGCGTTGAACTACTCTCTGGGGCCAACGTCCTGACTTTC

J: TRBJ1-6
size: NA
D: NA
V: TRBV21-1
CDR3: CAAIEGPIYNSPLHF
DNA: TGTGCCGCCATTGAGGGACCAATCTATAATTCACCCCTCCACTTT

J: TRBJ2-2
size: NA
D: NA
V: TRBV9
CDR3: CASSVEGRPNTGELFF
DNA: TGTGCCAGCAGCGTAGAGGGACGGCCTAACACCGGGGAGCTGTTTTTT

J: TRBJ1-2
size: NA
D: NA
V: TRBV5-1
CDR3: CASSLDIPQGYTF
DNA: TGCGCCAGCAGCTTGGACATTCCGCAAGGCTACACCTTC